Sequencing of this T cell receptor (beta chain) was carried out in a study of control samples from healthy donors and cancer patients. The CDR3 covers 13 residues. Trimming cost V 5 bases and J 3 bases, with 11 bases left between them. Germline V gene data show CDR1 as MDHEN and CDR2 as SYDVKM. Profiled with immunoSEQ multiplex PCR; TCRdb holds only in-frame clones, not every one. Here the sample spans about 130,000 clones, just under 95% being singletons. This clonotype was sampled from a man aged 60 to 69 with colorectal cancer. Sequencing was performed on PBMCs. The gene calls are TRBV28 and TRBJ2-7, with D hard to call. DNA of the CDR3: TGTGCCAGCAGTCCACCGACGGTCTACGAGCAGTACTTC. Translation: CASSPPTVYEQYF.